This TCR beta chain was sequenced for a study of memory CD4+ T cells and cytomegalovirus serostatus. About the research overall: Donors were healthy Belgian adults, fewer than ten CMV seropositive and 20 to 25 seronegative. General study findings and limits: Of under 200 reported CMV TCRbeta sequences, some 70 were found in memory CD4+ repertoires. Suggested: most of the CMV-linked TCR signature lies in CD4+ memory cells.

The assay was immunoSEQ multiplex PCR, and TCRdb's table has in-frame clones only and misses some. The sample lists almost 45,000 clones, over 60% occurring once. The sort gate was single viable CD3+CD4+CD8-CD45RO+ cells for memory CD4+ T cells. Total CD4+ T cells were enriched by CD4 positive selection. Note on this clone: Its matching antigen is unknown.

The CDR3 loop spans 17 amino acids. From germline, CDR1 is SGHTA and CDR2 FQGTGA. J was trimmed by 4 bases and V by 5 bases; bases with no gene match: 12. Sequencing input: memory CD4+ T cells from blood. This sequence originates from an adult in good health and CMV-seronegative. V gene TRBV7-3 combines with J gene TRBJ2-1; 9 bases fit TRBD2. CDR3 loop: CASSPRAGLAGYNEQFF. CDR3 bases: TGTGCCAGCAGCCCCCGGGCGGGGCTAGCGGGGTACAATGAGCAGTTCTTC.